The present T cell receptor (beta chain) was sequenced within a study of CD8 T cells in ankylosing spondylitis. General observations from the study: Typical of ankylosing spondylitis blood, it appeared, was a TCR beta motif of eight highly homologous variants. Researchers report that disease-linked clones proved CD8+ and relatively rare in peripheral blood. Matched ankylosing spondylitis synovial fluid reportedly contained a significantly enriched population of disease-linked clones. In synovial fluid and blood from reactive arthritis, some motif variants were previously reported.

The germline V gene encodes CDR1 MGHDK and CDR2 SYGVNS. The V and J ends lost 2 bases and 5 bases respectively, with 9 bases between them. This CDR3 has 14 amino acids. Quantitative 5'-RACE with molecular barcodes was used to make the TCR beta libraries. TCRdb re-called the 5' RACE reads with MiXCR, one entry per CDR3 protein. The data hold hundreds of thousands of distinct CDR3 sequences, with around 17% observed a single time. The sample holds a few counts of this clonotype. Antigen specificity is unknown. Sample: blood, either unsorted or a sorted T cell fraction (not recorded which). V usage is TRBV25-1 and J usage is TRBJ1-4; unclear D gene. The TCR was taken from a male donor with ankylosing spondylitis. The CDR3 DNA follows: TGTGCCAGCAGTGAAAGTCAGTTCAATGAAAAACTGTTTTTT. Residues: CASSESQFNEKLFF.